The rows below give T cell receptor beta chains drawn from one sample of a study of T cells expressing NK-cell markers. TCRdb re-called the 5' RACE reads and catalogs CDR3 proteins one per entry, DNA excluded. The sample table sets out tens of thousands of distinct CDR3 sequences. Sequencing was carried out using blood T cells: a sorted CD56 or NKG2C T cell subset, CD4+ or CD8+ T cells, or bulk PBMC T cells (not recorded which). These receptor sequences come from a man aged 18 to 69 in good health. Both conserved end residues are part of each CDR3. Some rows have no size entry. The others give once, few or many, or a class for an expanded clone.

V gene: TRBV7-9
J gene: TRBJ2-1
clone size: -
CDR3 protein: CASSPIAGESHNEQFF

V gene: TRBV19
J gene: TRBJ2-7
clone size: -
CDR3 protein: CASRITSGSLYEQYF

V gene: TRBV20-1
J gene: TRBJ1-6
clone size: -
CDR3 protein: CSAGPNSPLHF

V gene: TRBV9
J gene: TRBJ2-7
clone size: -
CDR3 protein: CASSAIHVPGLLSNEQYF

V gene: TRBV7-3
J gene: TRBJ2-3
clone size: -
CDR3 protein: CASSLGLAGGRSDTQYF

V gene: TRBV5-1
J gene: TRBJ2-5
clone size: -
CDR3 protein: CASSPSPGTQYF

V gene: TRBV5-6
J gene: TRBJ2-7
clone size: -
CDR3 protein: CASIRRGGNYEQYF

V gene: TRBV12-3/TRBV12-4
J gene: TRBJ2-1
clone size: -
CDR3 protein: CASSLALMGADNEQFF

V gene: TRBV14
J gene: TRBJ1-1
clone size: -
CDR3 protein: CASSQIGGDGRGEAFF

V gene: TRBV20-1
J gene: TRBJ1-4
clone size: -
CDR3 protein: CSGQGKNEKLFF

V gene: TRBV6-2/TRBV6-3
J gene: TRBJ2-3
clone size: -
CDR3 protein: CAAQKRFRSTDTQYF

V gene: TRBV4-1
J gene: TRBJ2-1
clone size: -
CDR3 protein: CASSQELRTGLIGSSYNEQFF

V gene: TRBV10-3
J gene: TRBJ1-1
clone size: -
CDR3 protein: CATRQGADTEAFF

V gene: TRBV5-6
J gene: TRBJ1-1
clone size: -
CDR3 protein: CASSLTTGGNTEAFF

V gene: TRBV28
J gene: TRBJ2-1
clone size: -
CDR3 protein: CASSFSLGRAVSYNEQFF

V gene: TRBV4-1
J gene: TRBJ2-4
clone size: -
CDR3 protein: CASSQKDSREALAKNIQYF

V gene: TRBV12-3/TRBV12-4
J gene: TRBJ2-3
clone size: -
CDR3 protein: CASSSLRGSTDTQYF

V gene: TRBV7-9
J gene: TRBJ1-4
clone size: -
CDR3 protein: CASSFGFIAGGNEKLFF

V gene: TRBV10-3
J gene: TRBJ1-4
clone size: -
CDR3 protein: CAISGGGESEKLFF

V gene: TRBV12-3/TRBV12-4
J gene: TRBJ2-1
clone size: -
CDR3 protein: CASSLVNRLAGGGGAYNEQFF

V gene: TRBV6-2/TRBV6-3
J gene: TRBJ2-2
clone size: -
CDR3 protein: CASSTSGGEPPGELFF

V gene: TRBV27
J gene: TRBJ2-7
clone size: -
CDR3 protein: CASSPMGTAHEQYF

V gene: TRBV18
J gene: TRBJ1-1
clone size: -
CDR3 protein: CASSTKQGTEAFF

V gene: TRBV5-1
J gene: TRBJ2-7
clone size: -
CDR3 protein: CASSSGQEEYEQYF

V gene: TRBV27
J gene: TRBJ1-1
clone size: -
CDR3 protein: CASSSHAGGYTEAFF

V gene: TRBV11-1
J gene: TRBJ2-2
clone size: -
CDR3 protein: CASSLVDTGELFF

V gene: TRBV7-2
J gene: TRBJ2-7
clone size: -
CDR3 protein: CASSRPGGGFHEQYF

V gene: TRBV10-3
J gene: TRBJ2-3
clone size: -
CDR3 protein: CAIQIADTQYF

V gene: TRBV7-2
J gene: TRBJ2-7
clone size: -
CDR3 protein: CASSPGPGQETYEQYF

V gene: TRBV4-3
J gene: TRBJ1-6
clone size: -
CDR3 protein: CASSQDRVVLHF

V gene: TRBV7-8
J gene: TRBJ1-2
clone size: -
CDR3 protein: CASSLEDPGAAGRNYGYTF

V gene: TRBV30
J gene: TRBJ2-1
clone size: -
CDR3 protein: CAWSAQAYNEQFF

V gene: TRBV28
J gene: TRBJ2-5
clone size: -
CDR3 protein: CASSLGQRTGAVETQYF

V gene: TRBV5-1
J gene: TRBJ2-3
clone size: medium-sized
CDR3 protein: CASSPVGGRSADTQYF

V gene: TRBV5-5
J gene: TRBJ2-4
clone size: -
CDR3 protein: CASSRGSAKNIQYF

V gene: TRBV3-1
J gene: TRBJ2-2
clone size: -
CDR3 protein: CASSQGGVGELFF

V gene: TRBV10-2
J gene: TRBJ2-7
clone size: -
CDR3 protein: CASRGTSLPEQYF

V gene: TRBV6-2/TRBV6-3
J gene: TRBJ2-3
clone size: -
CDR3 protein: CASSYVSGWSTDTQYF

V gene: TRBV5-1
J gene: TRBJ2-3
clone size: -
CDR3 protein: CASSPDQTDTQYF

V gene: TRBV5-6
J gene: TRBJ1-1
clone size: -
CDR3 protein: CASSFDNTEAFF

V gene: TRBV12-3/TRBV12-4
J gene: TRBJ2-7
clone size: -
CDR3 protein: CASSLHRAGGSSHEQYF

V gene: TRBV13
J gene: TRBJ2-5
clone size: -
CDR3 protein: CASSSERGAGGQETQYF

V gene: TRBV7-2
J gene: TRBJ2-1
clone size: -
CDR3 protein: CASSSRGNEQFF

V gene: TRBV7-2
J gene: TRBJ2-7
clone size: -
CDR3 protein: CATKRDSGLSYEQYF

V gene: TRBV10-3
J gene: TRBJ2-1
clone size: -
CDR3 protein: CAISEYETYNEQFF

V gene: TRBV28
J gene: TRBJ2-3
clone size: -
CDR3 protein: CASNERATLSTDTQYF

V gene: TRBV6-5
J gene: TRBJ1-2
clone size: -
CDR3 protein: CASSPTVLGTGYFYGYTF

V gene: TRBV11-1
J gene: TRBJ2-1
clone size: -
CDR3 protein: CASSLEGQLNEQFF

V gene: TRBV19
J gene: TRBJ1-3
clone size: -
CDR3 protein: CASSNSGNTIYF

V gene: TRBV20-1
J gene: TRBJ1-5
clone size: -
CDR3 protein: CSARDLRTLGDQPQHF

V gene: TRBV7-2
J gene: TRBJ2-7
clone size: -
CDR3 protein: CASSVTGTNYEQYF

V gene: TRBV4-3
J gene: TRBJ2-3
clone size: -
CDR3 protein: CASSRLRIGATTDTQYF

V gene: TRBV23-1
J gene: TRBJ2-1
clone size: -
CDR3 protein: CASTITEDSYYNEQFF